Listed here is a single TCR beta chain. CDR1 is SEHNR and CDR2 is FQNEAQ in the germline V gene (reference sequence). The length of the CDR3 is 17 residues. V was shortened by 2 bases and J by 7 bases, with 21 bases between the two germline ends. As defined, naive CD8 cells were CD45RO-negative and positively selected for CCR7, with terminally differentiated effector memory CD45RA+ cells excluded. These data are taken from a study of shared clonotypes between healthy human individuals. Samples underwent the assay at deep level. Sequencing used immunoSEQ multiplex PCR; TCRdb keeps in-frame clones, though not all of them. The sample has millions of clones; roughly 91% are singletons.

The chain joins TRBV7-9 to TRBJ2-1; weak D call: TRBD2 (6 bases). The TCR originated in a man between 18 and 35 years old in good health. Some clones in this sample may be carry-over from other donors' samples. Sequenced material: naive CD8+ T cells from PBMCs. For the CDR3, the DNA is TGTGCCAGCAGCTTAAGATCAGGGACGCTGCGGGATAATGAGCAGTTCTTC. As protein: CASSLRSGTLRDNEQFF.